This T cell receptor (beta chain) was sequenced in a study of T-cell memory formation after mild COVID-19. Overall study context: For the most part, TCR clusters were specific to one donor. Points from the study as a whole: Cross-reactive memory appears to have joined, as suggested by some responding clones showing up in pre-infection memory.

Trimming removed 5 bases from V and 2 bases from J, with 10 bases in between. The V gene's germline CDR1 is KGHSH and CDR2 LQKENI. The CDR3 runs 15 residues. This clonotype was seen a few times. Its target is unknown. Via MiXCR, TCRdb re-called the 5' RACE reads, giving one row per CDR3 protein. The repertoire includes 470,000 or so distinct CDR3 sequences, about 23% of them detected once, and around 13% sits in the top ten. V gene TRBV18 combines with J gene TRBJ1-6; the D gene is possibly TRBD1 (5 bases). Sequencing was performed on PBMCs or a T cell subset sorted from them (not recorded which). The sequence was obtained from an adult woman who had mild COVID-19 (a few samples of this study predate the infection). Cell type and time point are not known. CDR3 in amino acids: CASSGGCPYNSPLHF. The CDR3 DNA reads TGTGCCAGCTCAGGGGGGTGCCCCTATAATTCACCCCTCCACTTT.